The rows below give T cell receptor beta chains drawn from one sample of a study of blood T cell repertoires in COVID-19. Method: immunoSEQ multiplex PCR; TCRdb's copy keeps in-frame clones and lacks some. The sample carries about 20,000 clones, 79% recorded once. The source material was peripheral blood. These receptor sequences come from a man older than 75 with acute or convalescent COVID-19. Both conserved end residues are trimmed from each CDR3. D genes are given only for firm matches.

d_call: NA; v_call: TRBV4-1; j_call: TRBJ2-6; cdr3_aa: ASSQAEASSGANVLT
d_call: NA; v_call: TRBV7-9; j_call: TRBJ2-2; cdr3_aa: ASSLGGDSTGELF
d_call: NA; v_call: TRBV4-1; j_call: TRBJ2-3; cdr3_aa: ASSQDLAGSTDTQY
d_call: TRBD2; v_call: TRBV28; j_call: TRBJ2-7; cdr3_aa: ASSPSDRGLAVLPWD
d_call: NA; v_call: TRBV10-3; j_call: TRBJ1-2; cdr3_aa: AISDPGQSGFGYT
d_call: NA; v_call: TRBV9; j_call: TRBJ2-1; cdr3_aa: ASSPDRRFDNEQF
d_call: NA; v_call: TRBV7-9; j_call: TRBJ1-4; cdr3_aa: ASSFGRHHPANEKLF
d_call: TRBD1; v_call: TRBV6-2/TRBV6-3; j_call: TRBJ1-5; cdr3_aa: ASSAILQGAHQPQH
d_call: NA; v_call: TRBV25-1; j_call: TRBJ2-5; cdr3_aa: ASSDLSGARETQY
d_call: NA; v_call: TRBV5-8; j_call: TRBJ2-7; cdr3_aa: ASTRSTGYSYEQY
d_call: NA; v_call: TRBV28; j_call: TRBJ1-3; cdr3_aa: ASSTDSIGNTIY
d_call: NA; v_call: TRBV5-8; j_call: TRBJ2-1; cdr3_aa: ASSLGTAYNEQF
d_call: TRBD2; v_call: TRBV6-2/TRBV6-3; j_call: TRBJ2-1; cdr3_aa: ASSWGGYNEQF
d_call: NA; v_call: TRBV21-1; j_call: TRBJ2-7; cdr3_aa: ASSKALREGGSYEQY
d_call: NA; v_call: TRBV28; j_call: TRBJ2-6; cdr3_aa: ASSGQVYSGANVLT
d_call: TRBD2; v_call: TRBV7-3; j_call: TRBJ2-1; cdr3_aa: ASVQTSGSNEQF
d_call: NA; v_call: TRBV5-5; j_call: TRBJ1-4; cdr3_aa: ASSLVSQGSVEKLF
d_call: TRBD1; v_call: TRBV15; j_call: TRBJ2-7; cdr3_aa: ATSRDGSGQGMRNEQY
d_call: TRBD1; v_call: TRBV7-9; j_call: TRBJ1-6; cdr3_aa: ASSVGDRGDSPLH
d_call: TRBD1; v_call: TRBV7-8; j_call: TRBJ1-5; cdr3_aa: ASSSRTGGGGNQPQH
d_call: TRBD1; v_call: TRBV2; j_call: TRBJ2-5; cdr3_aa: ASRNRDRFQETQY
d_call: NA; v_call: TRBV18; j_call: TRBJ1-6; cdr3_aa: ASSPPGVLDSPLH
d_call: TRBD1; v_call: TRBV7-9; j_call: TRBJ1-4; cdr3_aa: ASSFQGTGTNEKLF
d_call: TRBD1; v_call: TRBV27; j_call: TRBJ2-5; cdr3_aa: ASSMTGFIFLETQY
d_call: NA; v_call: TRBV9; j_call: TRBJ1-4; cdr3_aa: ASSMRTGNEKLF
d_call: TRBD1; v_call: TRBV15; j_call: TRBJ2-5; cdr3_aa: ATSTPTGGIWQETQY
d_call: TRBD1; v_call: TRBV7-9; j_call: TRBJ1-1; cdr3_aa: ASSSTDRGVEAF
d_call: NA; v_call: TRBV18; j_call: TRBJ2-1; cdr3_aa: ASSNSGNIDNEQF
d_call: TRBD2; v_call: TRBV5-6; j_call: TRBJ2-7; cdr3_aa: ASSATGTSGATPEQY